The 4 T cell receptor beta chains below come from one sample, sequenced in a study of Ad26.COV2.S vaccination and SARS-CoV-2 variants. Method: immunoSEQ multiplex PCR; TCRdb's copy keeps in-frame clones and lacks some. The sample gives roughly 350,000 clones, 86% of which show up once; approximately 11% is in the top ten. As for treatment: some 19 received Ad26.COV2.S at low or high dose, single or two shots; 5 received placebo; per-sample allocation not given. Sampling occurred on day 63 after the first vaccine or placebo injection. Source: peripheral blood, taken in a trial of Ad26.COV2.S vaccine versus placebo. The receptors derive from a person between 18 and 60 years old who received the Ad26.COV2.S COVID-19 vaccine or a placebo.

This chain links TRBV5-6 with TRBJ1-2; 9 positions match TRBD1. The junction had 7 bases not matched to a gene; V was cut back by 3 bases and J by 4 bases. The CDR3 spans 15 residues. CDR1 and CDR2 (germline): SGHDT, YYEEEE. Written as DNA, the CDR3 is TGTGCCAGCAGCTATACACAGGGGGCAGGCTATGGCTACACCTTC. Its protein product is CASSYTQGAGYGYTF.

The chain combines TRBV6-5 with TRBJ2-7, with a tentative D call TRBD1 (5 bases). Germline CDR1 is MNHEY and CDR2 is SVGAGI. The germline V and J ends were trimmed by 0 bases and 6 bases, with 15 bases remaining between them. The length of the CDR3 is 15 residues. The CDR3 sequence is CASSYSGQGSSEQYF. CDR3 bases: TGTGCCAGCAGTTACTCGGGGCAGGGAAGTTCCGAGCAGTACTTC.

The chain carries TRBV5-5 and TRBJ1-1; TRBD1 is a possible D gene (5 bases). The CDR3 spans 16 residues. CDR1 and CDR2 (germline): SGHKS, YYEKEE (reference sequence). Trimming stripped 3 bases from V and 5 bases from J, with 20 bases between. CDR3 DNA sequence: TGTGCCAGCAGCTCTTCCCCCGGGGGTTCAGGTACTGAAGCTTTCTTT. It codes for CASSSSPGGSGTEAFF.

The table lists this clone with a count of one. The J gene is TRBJ1-3, the V gene TRBV7-9, with TRBD1 matching 9 bases. V shed 5 bases and J 7 bases; nucleotides not matched to a gene: 9. The CDR3 totals 15 residues. The germline gives CDR1 SEHNR, CDR2 FQNEAQ (reference sequence). CDR3 sequence: CASSPRDRAYNTIYF. CDR3 DNA sequence: TGTGCCAGCAGCCCTCGGGACAGGGCGTATAACACCATATATTTT.